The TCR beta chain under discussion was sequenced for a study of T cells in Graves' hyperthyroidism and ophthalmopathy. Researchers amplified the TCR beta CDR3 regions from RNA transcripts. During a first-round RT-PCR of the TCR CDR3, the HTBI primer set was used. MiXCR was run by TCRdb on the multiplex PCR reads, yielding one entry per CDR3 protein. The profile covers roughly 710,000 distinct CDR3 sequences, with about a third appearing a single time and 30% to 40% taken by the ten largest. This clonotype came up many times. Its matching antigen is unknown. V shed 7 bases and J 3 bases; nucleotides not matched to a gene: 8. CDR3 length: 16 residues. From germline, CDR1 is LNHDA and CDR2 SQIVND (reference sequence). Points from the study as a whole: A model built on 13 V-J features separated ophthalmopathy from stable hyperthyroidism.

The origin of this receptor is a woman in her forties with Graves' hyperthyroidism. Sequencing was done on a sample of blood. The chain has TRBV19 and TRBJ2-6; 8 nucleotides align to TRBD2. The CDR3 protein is CASTLSGGSGANVLTF. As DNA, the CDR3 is TGTGCCAGTACCCTCAGCGGGGGCAGTGGGGCCAACGTCCTGACTTTC.